These 5 T cell receptor beta chains share one sample of origin, sequenced in a study of T-cell reconstitution after alpha-beta-depleted transplantation in children listed by TCRdb under 2016. The sample's treatment or condition label, in plain terms: allogeneic hematopoietic cell transplantation with graft depleted of TCRalphabeta T cells and CD19 B cells. The library relied on PCR. The sample was run on an Illumina HiSeq 2500. TCR libraries were prepared with molecular barcoding, using unique molecular identifiers to normalize TCRbeta repertoire quantification. The public reads were run again by TCRdb, first through fastp at Q25 and then through MiXCR, and only productive beta chains were kept. Every entry covers one CDR3 protein and lists the most common genes and DNA from its rows. The table for this sample lists some 550,000 distinct CDR3 sequences; about 23% of them were counted only once. The leading ten clones occupy 11% to 15% of the sample.

The starting material was PBMCs, mostly from graft donor cells, obtained 360 days after TCRalphabeta/CD19-depleted stem cell transplant. These TCRs come from a boy under two years old who had a stem cell transplant for acute myeloid leukemia, so the T cells may come from the graft donor.

There are many counts of this clonotype. The chain joins TRBV20-1 to TRBJ2-1; D may be TRBD2 (6 bases). From germline, CDR1 is DFQATT and CDR2 SNEGSKA (reference sequence). CDR3 length: 12 amino acids. V was trimmed by 1 base and J by 7 bases, leaving 8 bases between them. CDR3 nucleotide sequence: TGCAGTGCTAGAGGCGGGGATAATGAGCAGTTCTTC. This translates into CSARGGDNEQFF.

The J gene is TRBJ2-6, the V gene TRBV12-3 or TRBV12-4, with 10 bases lining up with TRBD1. V shed 5 bases and J 1 base; nucleotides not matched to a gene: 8. The CDR3 is made up of 18 amino acids. In nucleotides, the CDR3 is TGTGCCAGCAGTCGCCCCCGGGACAGGGGTTCTGGGGCCAACGTCCTGACTTTC. It codes for CASSRPRDRGSGANVLTF.

This clonotype occurred a few times. The chain uses TRBV20-1 and TRBJ2-5; 7 positions match TRBD2. From germline, CDR1 is DFQATT and CDR2 SNEGSKA (reference sequence). This CDR3 has 15 amino acids. V lost 7 bases, J lost 5 bases, and 16 bases stayed unmatched. CDR3 loop: CSVRRGDFTRETQYF. For the CDR3, the DNA is TGCAGTGTCCGTCGGGGGGACTTTACACGGGAGACCCAGTACTTC.

This clonotype was detected ten times or more. V is TRBV20-1 and J is TRBJ2-5, with 7 bases fitting TRBD1. The trim removed 3 bases at V and 3 bases at J, leaving 4 bases unmatched. The V gene's germline CDR1 is DFQATT and CDR2 SNEGSKA (reference sequence). CDR3 length: 13 residues. Written as DNA, the CDR3 is TGCAGTGCTAGCCACACAGGGGAAGAGACCCAGTACTTC. Its protein is CSASHTGEETQYF.

This clonotype was counted between two and nine times. The V gene is TRBV12-3 or TRBV12-4, the J gene TRBJ2-3; TRBD2 is a possible D gene (5 bases). The CDR3 runs 15 residues. V lost 2 bases to trimming and J lost 4 bases, with 13 bases between them. CDR3 coding DNA: TGTGCCAGCAGTTTACGACTAATAGTCGCAGATACGCAGTATTTT. Protein: CASSLRLIVADTQYF.